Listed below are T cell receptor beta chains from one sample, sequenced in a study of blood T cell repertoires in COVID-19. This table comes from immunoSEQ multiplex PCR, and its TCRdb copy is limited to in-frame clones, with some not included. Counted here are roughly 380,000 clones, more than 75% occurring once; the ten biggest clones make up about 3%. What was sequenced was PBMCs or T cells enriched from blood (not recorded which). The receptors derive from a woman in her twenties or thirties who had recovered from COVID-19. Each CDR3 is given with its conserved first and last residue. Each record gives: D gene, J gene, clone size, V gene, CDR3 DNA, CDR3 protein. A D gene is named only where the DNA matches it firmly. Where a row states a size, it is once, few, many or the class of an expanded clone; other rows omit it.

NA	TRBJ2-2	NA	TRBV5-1	TGCGCCAGCAGTATGGGGGCGGCCACCGGGAAGCTGTTTTTT	CASSMGAATGKLFF
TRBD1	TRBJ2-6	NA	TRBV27	TGTGCCAGCGGGCCGACAGGGCCCTCTGGGGCCAACGTCCTGACTTTC	CASGPTGPSGANVLTF
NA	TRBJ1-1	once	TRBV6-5	TGTGCCAGCAGTTATCTTTCGAACACTGAAGCTTTCTTT	CASSYLSNTEAFF
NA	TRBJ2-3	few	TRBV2	TGTGCCAGCAGAGGGGACACAGATACGCAGTATTTT	CASRGDTDTQYF
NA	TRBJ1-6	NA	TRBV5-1	TGCGCCAGCAGCTTGGACAGGTTGGTCCTCCACTTT	CASSLDRLVLHF
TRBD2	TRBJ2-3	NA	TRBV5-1	TGCGCCAGCAGCCCCCTCCAAGCGGGAGTTCCAGATACGCAGTATTTT	CASSPLQAGVPDTQYF
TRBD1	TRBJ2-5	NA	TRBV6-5	TGTGCCAGCAGTACTACAGGGGGCGCAGAGACCCAGTACTTC	CASSTTGGAETQYF
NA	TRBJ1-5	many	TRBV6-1	TGTGCCAGCAGTGAATCTGTGGGAAAGGGGCAGCCCCAGCATTTT	CASSESVGKGQPQHF
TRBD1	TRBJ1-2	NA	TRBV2	TGTGCCAGCAAGGCGACAGGGGGCAATGGCTACACCTTC	CASKATGGNGYTF
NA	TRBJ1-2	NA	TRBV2	TGTGCCAGCAGGGAAGGAGTACCCTATGGCTACACCTTC	CASREGVPYGYTF
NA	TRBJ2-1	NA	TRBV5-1	TGCGCCAGCAGCTGGAGATCACAAAGTGTTAACAAAGACAATGAGCAGTTCTTC	CASSWRSQSVNKDNEQFF
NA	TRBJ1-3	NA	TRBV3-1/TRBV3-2	TGTGCCAGCAGCCAAGGAACAGGCGGAAACACCATATATTTT	CASSQGTGGNTIYF
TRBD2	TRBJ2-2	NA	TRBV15	TGTGCCACCAGCAGAGGGGCGGGAGAGCGAACCGGGGAGCTGTTTTTT	CATSRGAGERTGELFF
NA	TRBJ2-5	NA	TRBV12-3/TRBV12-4	TGTGCCAGCAGTTACCGCGGGGAAGAGACCCAGTACTTC	CASSYRGEETQYF
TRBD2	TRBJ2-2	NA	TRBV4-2	TGTGCCAGCAGCCATCTAGCCTTCCAAGCGGGGTCAACAATCGGGGAGCTGTTTTTT	CASSHLAFQAGSTIGELFF
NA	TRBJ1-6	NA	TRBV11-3	TGTGCCAGCAGCCCACGGGGGGGGCGGCATTCACCCCTCCACTTT	CASSPRGGRHSPLHF
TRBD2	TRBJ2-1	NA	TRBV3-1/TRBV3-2	TGTGCCAGCAGCCCCAGACTAGCCTATGAGCAGTTCTTC	CASSPRLAYEQFF
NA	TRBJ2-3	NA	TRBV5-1	TGCGCCAGCAGCAGGGCGGCGGCTAGCACGGGTGGGGATACGCAGTATTTT	CASSRAAASTGGDTQYF
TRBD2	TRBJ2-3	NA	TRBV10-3	TGTGCCATCAGTGAGGGATTGCGGGGGAACACAGATACGCAGTATTTT	CAISEGLRGNTDTQYF
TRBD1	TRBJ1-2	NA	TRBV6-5	TGTGCCAGCGCGGAACACCGGGACAGCCATGGCTACACCTTC	CASAEHRDSHGYTF
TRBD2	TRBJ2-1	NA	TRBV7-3	TGTGCCAGCAGCTTAATTACGACTAGCGGGGGGTACAATGAGCAGTTCTTC	CASSLITTSGGYNEQFF
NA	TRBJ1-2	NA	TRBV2	TGTGCCAGCAGTGAACGCCAACTTTATGGCTACACCTTC	CASSERQLYGYTF
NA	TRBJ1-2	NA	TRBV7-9	TGTGCCAGCAGCTTAGTCCAGGGGCAGGGCTACACCTTC	CASSLVQGQGYTF
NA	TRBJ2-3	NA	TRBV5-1	TGCGCCAGCAGCTTGGCCGGAACTAGTGCTAGCACAGATACGCAGTATTTT	CASSLAGTSASTDTQYF
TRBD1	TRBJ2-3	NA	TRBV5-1	TGCGCCAGCAGCCAAGGGACAGCCACAGATACGCAGTATTTT	CASSQGTATDTQYF
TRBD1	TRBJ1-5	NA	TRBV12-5	TGTGCTAGTGGTTTGGGGCACAGGGGTCAGCCCCAGCATTTT	CASGLGHRGQPQHF
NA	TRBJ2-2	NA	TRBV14	TGTGCCAGCAGCGTCTATTGGAACACCGGGGAGCTGTTTTTT	CASSVYWNTGELFF
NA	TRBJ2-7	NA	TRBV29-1	TGCAGCGTGGCAGGGGAAGGGTACGAGCAGTACTTC	CSVAGEGYEQYF
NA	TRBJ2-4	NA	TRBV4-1	TGCGCCAGCAGCCAAGACCACCTACTAGCCAAAAACATTCAGTACTTC	CASSQDHLLAKNIQYF
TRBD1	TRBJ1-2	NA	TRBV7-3	TGTGCCAGCAGCTTTGACGGAAGGGGGCATGGCTATGGCTACACCTTC	CASSFDGRGHGYGYTF
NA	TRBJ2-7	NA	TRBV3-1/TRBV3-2	TGTGCCAGCAGCCCAGGTCGCGCCTCCCCAAGGGAGCAGTACTTC	CASSPGRASPREQYF
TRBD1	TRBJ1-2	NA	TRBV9	TGTGCCAGCAGCGGGGGACAGGGGAACAACTATGGCTACACCTTC	CASSGGQGNNYGYTF
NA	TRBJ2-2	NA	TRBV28	TGTGCCTGCGCCGGAGACTACTACACCGGGGAGCTGTTTTTT	CACAGDYYTGELFF
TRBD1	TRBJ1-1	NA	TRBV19	TGTGCCAGTAGTTCAGGGGGCGCCTACACTGAAGCTTTCTTT	CASSSGGAYTEAFF
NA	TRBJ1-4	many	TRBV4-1	TGCGCCAGCAGCCTTACAGGGATAGGTGAAAAACTGTTTTTT	CASSLTGIGEKLFF
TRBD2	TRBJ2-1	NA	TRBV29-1	TGCAGCGTTGTGAGGGGCAGCGGGAGTTTGCATGAGCAGTTCTTC	CSVVRGSGSLHEQFF